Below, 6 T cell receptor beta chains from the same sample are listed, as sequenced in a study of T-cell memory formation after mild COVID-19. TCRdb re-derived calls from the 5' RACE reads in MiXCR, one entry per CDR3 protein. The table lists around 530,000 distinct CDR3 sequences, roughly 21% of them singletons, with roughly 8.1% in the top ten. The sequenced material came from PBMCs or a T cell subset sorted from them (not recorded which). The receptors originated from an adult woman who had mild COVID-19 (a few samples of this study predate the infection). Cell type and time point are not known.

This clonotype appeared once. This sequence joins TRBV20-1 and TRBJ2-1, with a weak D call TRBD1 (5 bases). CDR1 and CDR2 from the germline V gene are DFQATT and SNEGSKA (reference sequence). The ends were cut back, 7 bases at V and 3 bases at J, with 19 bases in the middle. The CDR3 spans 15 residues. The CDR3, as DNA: TGCAGTGGAATGGGGCCGACCAACCTCTACAATGAGCAGTTCTTC. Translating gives CSGMGPTNLYNEQFF.

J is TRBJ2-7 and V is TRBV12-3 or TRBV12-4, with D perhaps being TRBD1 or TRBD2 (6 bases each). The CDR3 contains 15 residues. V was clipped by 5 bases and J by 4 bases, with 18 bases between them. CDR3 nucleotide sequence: TGTGCCAGCAGTGTGAGTAGCGGACAGAATTACGAGCAGTACTTC. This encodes CASSVSSGQNYEQYF.

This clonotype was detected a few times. The CDR3 loop is CASSLPGSNTEAFF. CDR3 nucleotides: TGTGCCAGCAGCTTGCCCGGATCGAACACTGAAGCTTTCTTT. The chain links TRBV5-6 to TRBJ1-1; D gene uncertain. This CDR3 contains 14 residues. V was trimmed by 1 base and J by 1 base, leaving 8 bases between them. Germline-derived CDR1 and CDR2 are SGHDT and YYEEEE. The full variable domain, in which reference TRBV5-6 and TRBJ1-1 provide the parts outside the CDR3, is DAGVTQSPTHLIKTRGQQVTLRCSPKSGHDTVSWYQQALGQGPQFIFQYYEEEERQRGNFPDRFSGHQFPNYSSELNVNALLLGDSALYLCASSLPGSNTEAFFGQGTRLTVV.

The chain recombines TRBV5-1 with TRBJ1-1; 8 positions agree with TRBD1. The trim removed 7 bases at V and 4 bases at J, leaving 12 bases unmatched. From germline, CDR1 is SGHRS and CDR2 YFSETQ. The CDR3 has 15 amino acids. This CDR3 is CASGGQGGVTTEAFF. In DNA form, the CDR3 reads TGCGCCAGCGGAGGACAGGGAGGGGTGACCACTGAAGCTTTCTTT.

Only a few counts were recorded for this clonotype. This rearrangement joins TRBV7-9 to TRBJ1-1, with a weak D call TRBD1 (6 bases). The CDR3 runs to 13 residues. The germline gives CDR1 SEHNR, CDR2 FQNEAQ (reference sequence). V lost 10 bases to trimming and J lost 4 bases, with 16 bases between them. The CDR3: CAIGGGAFTEAFF. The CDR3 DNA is TGTGCCATAGGCGGGGGCGCGTTCACTGAAGCTTTCTTT.

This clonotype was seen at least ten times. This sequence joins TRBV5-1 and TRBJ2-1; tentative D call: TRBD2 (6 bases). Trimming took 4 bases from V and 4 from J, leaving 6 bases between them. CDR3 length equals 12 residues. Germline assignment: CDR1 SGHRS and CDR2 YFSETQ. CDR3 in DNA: TGCGCCAGCAGCGGACTATACAATGAGCAGTTCTTC. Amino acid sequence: CASSGLYNEQFF.